The 28 T cell receptor beta chains below all came from one sample that was sequenced in a study of blood T cells in healthy people across ages. Combining a sample-barcoded 5' primer with a J-beta primer mix, a second PCR ran for roughly 7 to 12 cycles. MiXCR, run by TCRdb on the 5' RACE reads, gives a single entry per CDR3 protein. The sample includes fewer than 900,000 distinct CDR3 sequences, roughly 47% of them seen just once. Sequenced: blood. The receptors were gathered from a woman aged 55-75 years in good health.

This chain connects TRBV3-1 to TRBJ1-1, with D possibly being TRBD1 (5 bases). V was clipped by 3 bases and J by 5 bases, with 7 bases between them. The CDR3 contains 12 residues. Germline CDR1 reads LGHDT; CDR2 reads YNNKEL (reference sequence). The CDR3 is CASSHGGTEAFF. CDR3 in DNA: TGTGCCAGCAGCCACGGGGGTACTGAAGCTTTCTTT.

This clonotype has a handful of counts. The chain employs TRBV7-2 and TRBJ2-3, with D possibly called TRBD1 or TRBD2 (6 bases each). V dropped 6 bases and J dropped 0 bases, with 13 bases sitting between them. In germline, CDR1 is SGHTA, CDR2 FQGNSA. The CDR3 has 15 amino acids. The CDR3 sequence: CASSYQGTSTDTQYF. The DNA for the CDR3 is TGTGCCAGCAGTTATCAGGGGACTAGCACAGATACGCAGTATTTT.

The chain combines TRBV12-3 or TRBV12-4 with TRBJ1-2; no definite D call. The V and J ends lost 7 bases and 8 bases respectively, with 11 bases between them. The CDR3 runs to 11 residues. CDR3 residues: CASTASQGYTF. CDR3 nucleotide sequence: TGTGCCAGCACCGCTTCCCAGGGCTACACCTTC.

This clonotype was counted a few times. The chain combines TRBV6-5 with TRBJ2-7; TRBD1 matches 9 bases. Trimming removed 7 bases from V and 4 bases from J; junction bases left unmatched: 5. The germline gives CDR1 MNHEY, CDR2 SVGAGI. The CDR3 is 13 residues long. CDR3 bases: TGTGCCAGCACCGACGACAGGGGGTACGAGCAGTACTTC. Its translation: CASTDDRGYEQYF.

This clonotype was seen only a few times. The chain is built from TRBV7-2 and TRBJ2-1; 7 bases fit TRBD1. J lost 8 bases, V lost 5 bases, and 15 bases had no gene match. The CDR3 runs 16 residues. Germline values: CDR1 SGHTA, CDR2 FQGNSA. The CDR3 is CASSVGQALLADEQFF. The CDR3 nucleotides are TGTGCCAGCAGCGTCGGACAGGCGTTGCTAGCCGATGAGCAGTTCTTC.

This clonotype was counted ten times or more. The chain has TRBV7-9 and TRBJ1-2, with TRBD1 matching 9 bases. CDR3 size: 15 residues. CDR1 and CDR2 from the germline V gene are SEHNR and FQNEAQ (reference sequence). The V and J ends lost 5 bases and 6 bases, in that order; junction bases with no gene match: 10. In nucleotides, the CDR3 is TGTGCCAGCAGCCCTCGACAGGGGGACGACCATGGCTACACCTTC. Residues: CASSPRQGDDHGYTF. Complete variable domain (other parts from reference TRBV7-9 and TRBJ1-2): DTGVSQNPRHKITKRGQNVTFRCDPISEHNRLYWYRQTLGQGPEFLTYFQNEAQLEKSRLLSDRFSAERPKGSFSTLEIQRTEQGDSAMYLCASSPRQGDDHGYTFGSGTRLTVV.

This clonotype was counted only a few times. The rearrangement links TRBV3-1 to TRBJ1-2; 8 positions match TRBD1. Unmatched junction bases numbered 8, after V lost 3 bases and J lost 8 bases. The CDR3 sequence is 14 residues long. Germline assignment: CDR1 LGHDT and CDR2 YNNKEL (reference sequence). The CDR3 region is CASSQVETGVGYTF. DNA of the CDR3: TGTGCCAGCAGCCAGGTCGAGACAGGGGTAGGCTACACCTTC.

The chain recombines TRBV5-1 with TRBJ2-2, with D possibly TRBD2 on 6 matching bases. CDR3 length: 15 amino acids. Germline assignment: CDR1 SGHRS and CDR2 YFSETQ. V shed 4 bases and J shed 5 bases, with 15 bases lying between them. CDR3 residues: CASSAAASETGELFF. The CDR3 DNA sequence: TGCGCCAGCAGCGCGGCGGCTAGCGAGACCGGGGAGCTGTTTTTT.

The V and J genes are TRBV5-1 and TRBJ2-1; D might be TRBD1 (5 bases). Germline CDR1 and CDR2: SGHRS and YFSETQ. This CDR3 comprises 14 residues. V was cut by 4 bases and J by 0 bases, with 8 bases left in between. CDR3 sequence (DNA): TGCGCCAGCAGCGGGGCAAGCTCCTACAATGAGCAGTTCTTC. The encoded protein is CASSGASSYNEQFF.

This clonotype occurred once. The chain employs TRBV20-1 and TRBJ2-4, with TRBD1 identical over 9 bases. Germline loops: CDR1 DFQATT, CDR2 SNEGSKA (reference sequence). The CDR3 sequence is 16 residues long. After removal of 1 base from V and 8 bases from J, the junction contained 12 bases not matched to a gene. The CDR3 loop reads CSARGARGTGLDIQYF. The CDR3 nucleotides read TGCAGTGCTAGAGGGGCCAGGGGGACAGGGTTAGACATTCAGTACTTC.

The chain's CDR3 is CASSGGRGSGYEQYF. In DNA, the CDR3 is TGTGCCAGCAGCGGAGGCCGGGGGTCGGGATACGAGCAGTACTTC. The V call is TRBV7-3, the J call TRBJ2-5, with D possibly being TRBD2 (6 bases). The DNA end lines up better with TRBJ2-7; the J call may be wrong. Germline loops: CDR1 SGHTA, CDR2 FQGTGA. The length of the CDR3 is 15 residues.

This chain joins TRBV7-2 and TRBJ2-3; maybe TRBD2 (5 bases). Germline CDR1 is SGHTA and CDR2 is FQGNSA. The CDR3 consists of 13 residues. The germline V and J ends were trimmed by 7 bases and 2 bases, with 10 bases remaining between them. CDR3 DNA: TGTGCCAGCATCATCGGGAACACAGATACGCAGTATTTT. Protein product: CASIIGNTDTQYF. The whole variable domain, remainder taken from reference TRBV7-2 and TRBJ2-3, is GAGVSQSPSNKVTEKGKDVELRCDPISGHTALYWYRQSLGQGLEFLIYFQGNSAPDKSGLPSDRFSAERTGGSVSTLTIQRTQQEDSAVYLCASIIGNTDTQYFGPGTRLTVL.

This clonotype has at least ten counts. This chain links TRBV5-1 with TRBJ2-1; D possibly uses TRBD1 or TRBD2 (5 bases each). Germline lookup yields CDR1 SGHRS and CDR2 YFSETQ. The CDR3 is 14 amino acids. Trimming left V 4 bases short and J 5 bases short, with 13 bases between. CDR3: CASSTGTTDNEQFF. CDR3 DNA: TGCGCCAGCAGCACCGGGACCACGGACAATGAGCAGTTCTTC.

This chain uses TRBV20-1 with TRBJ2-1; 13 bases line up with TRBD2. Germline CDR1 and CDR2: DFQATT and SNEGSKA (reference sequence). Trimming cost V 6 bases and J 3 bases; bases outside gene matches: 5. The CDR3 is 15 amino acids. Here the CDR3 reads CSAPGLAGLYNEQFF. For the CDR3, the DNA is TGCAGTGCACCGGGACTAGCGGGACTCTACAATGAGCAGTTCTTC.

This clonotype was recorded a few times. The rearrangement uses TRBV25-1 and TRBJ2-1; D unresolved. V shed 6 bases and J shed 2 bases, with 8 bases lying between them. Germline loops: CDR1 MGHDK, CDR2 SYGVNS. This CDR3 is built from 13 residues. CDR3 DNA: TGTGCCAGCAGGGACGGTCCCTACAATGAGCAGTTCTTC. This encodes CASRDGPYNEQFF.

The V and J genes are TRBV7-9 and TRBJ2-7; D uncertain. V was clipped by 2 bases and J by 7 bases, with 15 bases between them. This CDR3 spans 14 amino acids. The V gene's germline CDR1 is SEHNR and CDR2 FQNEAQ (reference sequence). The CDR3 coding sequence is TGTGCCAGCAGCTTATCCCACAACTACAATGAGCAGTACTTC. Encoded protein: CASSLSHNYNEQYF. Supplemented by reference TRBV7-9 and TRBJ2-7, the full variable domain reads DTGVSQNPRHKITKRGQNVTFRCDPISEHNRLYWYRQTLGQGPEFLTYFQNEAQLEKSRLLSDRFSAERPKGSFSTLEIQRTEQGDSAMYLCASSLSHNYNEQYFGPGTRLTVT.

This clonotype was observed many times. A much larger clone lies one base from this, so it may be a read error. The rearrangement links TRBV5-1 to TRBJ2-1; D is uncertain. The end of the DNA is better explained by TRBJ2-7, so the J call may be wrong. Germline loops: CDR1 SGHRS, CDR2 YFSETQ. The CDR3 totals 16 residues. CDR3 loop: CASSLEGPSSYNEQYF. CDR3 in DNA: TGCGCCAGCAGCTTGGAAGGCCCGAGCTCCTACAATGAGCAGTACTTC.

The CDR3 loop is CASSQRWGDRVSAGANVLTF. Written as DNA, the CDR3 is TGTGCCAGCAGCCAAAGGTGGGGGGACAGGGTATCGGCCGGGGCCAACGTCCTGACTTTC. The J gene is TRBJ2-6, the V gene TRBV3-1; 9 bases fit TRBD1. Germline CDR1 and CDR2: LGHDT and YNNKEL (reference sequence). Trimming removed 2 bases from V and 4 bases from J; junction bases left unmatched: 15. CDR3 length equals 20 residues.

The chain employs TRBV7-2 and TRBJ2-1, with 8 bases aligning to TRBD2. The V and J ends lost 5 bases and 5 bases, in that order; junction bases with no gene match: 17. The CDR3 is 18 residues long. CDR1 is SGHTA and CDR2 is FQGNSA in the germline V gene. Written as DNA, the CDR3 is TGTGCCAGCAGCACCCCAGCCCCCGGGACTAGTAATAACAATGAGCAGTTCTTC. Amino acid sequence: CASSTPAPGTSNNNEQFF.

This clonotype turned up a few times. In DNA, the CDR3 is TGTGCCATCTCCTCGGGTAGCGGGGAGCAGTTCTTC. As protein: CAISSGSGEQFF. The J gene is TRBJ2-1, the V gene TRBV2; 7 positions match TRBD2. Trimming took 10 bases from V and 10 from J; bases not matched to a gene: 10. The V gene's germline CDR1 is SNHLY and CDR2 FYNNEI. The CDR3 is 12 amino acids.

As concerns this clonotype: A read error may produce the germline difference seen at one junction end. This rearrangement joins TRBV5-1 to TRBJ2-5; D may be TRBD1 or TRBD2 (5 bases each). Germline CDR1 SGHRS, CDR2 YFSETQ. CDR3 length: 14 residues. CDR3 in DNA: TGCGCCGGCAGCGCCGGGACGGCGGAAGAGACCCAGTACTTC. Its protein product is CAGSAGTAEETQYF. The whole variable domain, remainder taken from reference TRBV5-1 and TRBJ2-5, is KAGVTQTPRYLIKTRGQQVTLSCSPISGHRSVSWYQQTPGQGLQFLFEYFSETQRNKGNFPGRFSGRQFSNSRSEMNVSTLELGDSALYLCAGSAGTAEETQYFGPGTRLLVL.

This clonotype was detected only a few times. This chain links TRBV3-1 with TRBJ2-1; D is possibly TRBD2 (5 bases). CDR1 and CDR2 (germline): LGHDT, YNNKEL (reference sequence). This CDR3 comprises 15 residues. With 0 bases removed from V and 7 bases from J, the gap between germline ends came to 13 bases. The chain's CDR3 is CASSQELGQLNEQFF. In DNA form, the CDR3 reads TGTGCCAGCAGCCAAGAACTAGGGCAGCTTAATGAGCAGTTCTTC.

In this sample, this clonotype turned up a few times. The gene calls are TRBV6-6 and TRBJ2-7; D is tentatively TRBD1 or TRBD2 (6 bases each). The J call may be in error: the DNA end matches TRBJ2-5 better. Germline V CDR1 and CDR2: MNHNY, SVGAGI (reference sequence). The CDR3 contains 12 residues. CDR3 nucleotide sequence: TGTGCCAGCAAGGGGGGCGGGAAGACCCAGTACTTC. Its translation is CASKGGGKTQYF.

Concerning this clonotype: This may arise from a read error, as a much more abundant clone is one base away. The rearrangement uses TRBV28 and TRBJ2-5, with D perhaps TRBD1 (6 bases). The ends were cut back, 5 bases at V and 3 bases at J, with 13 bases in the middle. There are 14 residues in the CDR3. The V gene's germline CDR1 is MDHEN and CDR2 SYDVKM. CDR3 residues: CASSPGDKEETQYF. The CDR3 bases are TGTGCCAGCAGTCCAGGGGACAAGGAAGAGACCCAGTACTTC.

The CDR3 spells CASSTLYTDTQYF. The CDR3 DNA is TGTGCCAGCAGTACCTTATACACAGATACGCAGTATTTT. The V and J genes are TRBV6-1 and TRBJ2-3; no clear D gene. V was pared by 5 bases and J by 2 bases, with 8 bases between. In germline, CDR1 is MNHNS, CDR2 SASEGT. The length of the CDR3 is 13 residues.

The rearrangement joins TRBV20-1 to TRBJ2-3, with unresolved D. CDR1 and CDR2 (germline): DFQATT, SNEGSKA (reference sequence). This CDR3 spans 12 amino acids. V lost 0 bases to trimming and J lost 6 bases, with 7 bases between them. CDR3 coding DNA: TGCAGTGCTAGAGATGTTTCGGATACGCAGTATTTT. It specifies CSARDVSDTQYF.

This clonotype turned up a few times. The rearrangement joins TRBV29-1 to TRBJ1-2, with TRBD1 matching over 7 bases. Germline assignment: CDR1 SQVTM and CDR2 ANQGSEA. The trim removed 1 base at V and 5 bases at J, leaving 7 bases unmatched. The CDR3 totals 14 residues. CDR3 nucleotides: TGCAGCGTTGAAGGGGAGGGGGCGGTTTATGGCTACACCTTC. Protein product: CSVEGEGAVYGYTF.

This clonotype was seen more than once but under ten times. The gene calls are TRBV4-2 and TRBJ1-2; TRBD1 might be the D (6 bases). The germline V gene has CDR1 LGHNA and CDR2 YNFKEQ. V was pared by 0 bases and J by 8 bases, with 19 bases between. CDR3 length: 16 amino acids. Here the CDR3 DNA reads TGTGCCAGCAGCCAAGATAGAATCGGGGGCCTCGCGGGCTACACCTTC. Translation: CASSQDRIGGLAGYTF.